Each of the 3 T cell receptor beta chains below was sequenced from the same sample in a study of vaccination effects on CD4 cells after COVID-19. Investigators separated out CD4+ T cells once around nine days of culture had passed. Two doses of either BNT162b2 or mRNA-1273 were given to each participant. Their target antigens are unknown. TCRdb keeps only in-frame clones here, not all; method: immunoSEQ multiplex PCR. The sample contains some 66,000 clones, around 80% of which appear only once. The sequencing here drew on CD4+ T cells from PBMCs cultured without peptide, taken after COVID-19 vaccination. The receptors were gathered from a human donor who received a COVID-19 vaccine.

The V call is TRBV6-4, the J call TRBJ2-6; D possibly uses TRBD1 or TRBD2 (5 bases each). V was cut by 7 bases and J by 4 bases, with 14 bases left in between. This CDR3 spans 15 amino acids. In germline, CDR1 is MRHNA, CDR2 SNTAGT. The CDR3 region is CASKLWGNGANVLTF. The CDR3 DNA follows: TGTGCCAGCAAACTCTGGGGGAACGGGGCCAACGTCCTGACTTTC.

This rearrangement joins TRBV7-3 to TRBJ2-2; TRBD1 might be the D (6 bases). The CDR3 loop spans 15 amino acids. Germline V gene sequence: CDR1 SGHTA, CDR2 FQGTGA. V was shortened by 4 bases and J by 2 bases, with 11 bases between the two germline ends. The CDR3 region has the DNA TGTGCCAGCAGCTCGGACAGTCTAAACACCGGGGAGCTGTTTTTT. This gives the protein CASSSDSLNTGELFF. Together with reference TRBV7-3 and TRBJ2-2, the CDR3 gives the full variable domain: GAGVSQTPSNKVTEKGKYVELRCDPISGHTALYWYRQSLGQGPEFLIYFQGTGAADDSGLPNDRFFAVRPEGSVSTLKIQRTERGDSAVYLCASSSDSLNTGELFFGEGSRLTVL.

The chain is built from TRBV10-3 and TRBJ2-3; no clear D gene. Trimming shortened V by 0 bases and J by 1 base, and 5 bases separated the two germline ends. This CDR3 spans 14 amino acids. Germline V CDR1 and CDR2: ENHRY, SYGVKD. As DNA, the CDR3 is TGTGCCATCAGTGAGTCAGGTCGCACAGATACGCAGTATTTT. Translation: CAISESGRTDTQYF.